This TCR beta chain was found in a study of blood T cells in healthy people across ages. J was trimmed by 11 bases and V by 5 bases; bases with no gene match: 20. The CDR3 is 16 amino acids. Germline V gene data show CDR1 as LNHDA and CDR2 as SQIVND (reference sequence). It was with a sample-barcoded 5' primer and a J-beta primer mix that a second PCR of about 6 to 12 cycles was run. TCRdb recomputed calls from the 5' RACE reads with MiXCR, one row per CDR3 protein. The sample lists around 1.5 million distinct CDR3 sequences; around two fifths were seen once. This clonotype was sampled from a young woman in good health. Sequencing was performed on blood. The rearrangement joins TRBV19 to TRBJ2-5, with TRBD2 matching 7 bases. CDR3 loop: CASSPLWRESSNEQYF. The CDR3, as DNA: TGTGCCAGTAGTCCCCTCTGGCGGGAGTCGAGCAATGAGCAGTACTTC.